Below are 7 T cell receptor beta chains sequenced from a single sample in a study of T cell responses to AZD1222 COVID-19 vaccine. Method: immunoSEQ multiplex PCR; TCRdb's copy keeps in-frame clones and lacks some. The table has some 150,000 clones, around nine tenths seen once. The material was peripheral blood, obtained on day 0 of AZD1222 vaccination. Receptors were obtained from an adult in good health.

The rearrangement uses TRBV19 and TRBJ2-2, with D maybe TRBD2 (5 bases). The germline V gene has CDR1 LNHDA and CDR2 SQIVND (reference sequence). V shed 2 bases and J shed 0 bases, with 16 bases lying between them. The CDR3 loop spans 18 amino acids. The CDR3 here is CASSIMLGGFANTGELFF. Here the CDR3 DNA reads TGTGCCAGTAGTATAATGCTCGGCGGGTTCGCGAACACCGGGGAGCTGTTTTTT.

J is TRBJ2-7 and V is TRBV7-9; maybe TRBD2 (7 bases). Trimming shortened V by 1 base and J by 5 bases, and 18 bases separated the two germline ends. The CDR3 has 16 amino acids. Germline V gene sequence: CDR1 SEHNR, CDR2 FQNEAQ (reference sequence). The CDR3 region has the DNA TGTGCCAGCAGCTTAGTTGGGGGGGGCGCCCCGGACGAGCAGTACTTC. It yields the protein CASSLVGGGAPDEQYF.

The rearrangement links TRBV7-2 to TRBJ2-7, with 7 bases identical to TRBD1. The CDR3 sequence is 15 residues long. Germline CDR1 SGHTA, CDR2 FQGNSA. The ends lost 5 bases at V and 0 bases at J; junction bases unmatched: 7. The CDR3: CASSTDRVNSYEQYF. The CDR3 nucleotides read TGTGCCAGCAGCACAGACAGGGTGAACTCCTACGAGCAGTACTTC. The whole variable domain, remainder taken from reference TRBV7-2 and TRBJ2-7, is GAGVSQSPSNKVTEKGKDVELRCDPISGHTALYWYRQSLGQGLEFLIYFQGNSAPDKSGLPSDRFSAERTGGSVSTLTIQRTQQEDSAVYLCASSTDRVNSYEQYFGPGTRLTVT.

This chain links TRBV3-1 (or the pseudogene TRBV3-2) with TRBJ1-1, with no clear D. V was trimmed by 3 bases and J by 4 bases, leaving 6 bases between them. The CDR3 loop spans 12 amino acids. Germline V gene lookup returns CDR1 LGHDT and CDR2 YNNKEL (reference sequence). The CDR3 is CASSHPFTEAFF. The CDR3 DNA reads TGTGCCAGCAGCCACCCGTTCACTGAAGCTTTCTTT.

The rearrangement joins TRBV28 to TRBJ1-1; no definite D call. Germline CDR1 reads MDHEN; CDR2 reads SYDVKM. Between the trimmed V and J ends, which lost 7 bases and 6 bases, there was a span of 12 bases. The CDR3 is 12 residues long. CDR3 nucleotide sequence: TGTGCCAGCACCCTAAATCGGGCTGAAGCTTTCTTT. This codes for CASTLNRAEAFF.

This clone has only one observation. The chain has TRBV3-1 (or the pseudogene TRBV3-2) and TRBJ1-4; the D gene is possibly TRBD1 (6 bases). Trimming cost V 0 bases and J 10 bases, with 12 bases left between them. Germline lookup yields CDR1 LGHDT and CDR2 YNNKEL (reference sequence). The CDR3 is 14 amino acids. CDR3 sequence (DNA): TGTGCCAGCAGCCAAGATGGAAGGGGGGTAAAACTGTTTTTT. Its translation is CASSQDGRGVKLFF.

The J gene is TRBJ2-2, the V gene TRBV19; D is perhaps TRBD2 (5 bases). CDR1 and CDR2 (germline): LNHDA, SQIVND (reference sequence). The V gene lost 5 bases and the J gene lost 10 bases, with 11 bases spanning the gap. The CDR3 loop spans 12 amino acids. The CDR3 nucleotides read TGTGCCAGTAGTGCCAGAGGGTTGGAGCTGTTTTTT. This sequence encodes CASSARGLELFF.